These T cell receptor beta chains were read from a single sample in a study of identical twins. TCRdb processed the 5' RACE reads anew with MiXCR; each CDR3 protein has one entry. The sample shows roughly 1,500,000 distinct CDR3 sequences, under 35% of them seen only once. Sequenced input: cord blood. These receptors all stem from a newborn girl in good health. The CDR3 runs from the conserved cysteine through the conserved F or W. Each record gives: J gene, D gene, V gene, clone size, CDR3 DNA, CDR3 protein. The D gene is left open where the match is weak. Rows give clone size only sometimes, using once, few, many, or a class for an expanded clone.

TRBJ1-4	NA	TRBV5-5	few	TGTGCCAGCAGCTCGGGTCTTCAGCGCCCTGAAAAACTGTTTTTT	CASSSGLQRPEKLFF
TRBJ2-1	NA	TRBV4-2	NA	TGTGCCAGCAGCCAAGATCTCACTAGTGTCCGGAATGAGCAGTTCTTC	CASSQDLTSVRNEQFF
TRBJ2-7	TRBD2	TRBV29-1	once	TGCAGCGTTGGCGGGGGGCCGTCCTACAATGAGCAGTACTTC	CSVGGGPSYNEQYF
TRBJ1-3	NA	TRBV5-1	few	TGCGCCAGCAGCCGGGAAACTGGAAACACCATATATTTT	CASSRETGNTIYF
TRBJ2-5	NA	TRBV5-5	NA	TGTGCCAGCAGCTTGTTGGACTGGAGAAAAGAGACCCAGTACTTC	CASSLLDWRKETQYF
TRBJ2-1	NA	TRBV20-1	few	TGCAGTGCTAGACCTTCCTCAGCGGGCACGTACAATGAGCAGTTCTTC	CSARPSSAGTYNEQFF
TRBJ2-7	TRBD2	TRBV7-2	NA	TGTGCCAGCAGCTTAGGGACTAGCGGGAGGGCCTTGTGGTACGAGCAGTACTTC	CASSLGTSGRALWYEQYF
TRBJ2-6	NA	TRBV7-2	NA	TGTGCCAGCAGCGGGCGGTTCCTATCTGGGGCCAACGTCCTGACTTTC	CASSGRFLSGANVLTF
TRBJ1-1	NA	TRBV5-6	NA	TGTGCCAGCAGCTTGGGGGGAATCCAGGGGCGAACTGAAGCTTTCTTT	CASSLGGIQGRTEAFF
TRBJ2-1	NA	TRBV4-1	few	TGCGCCAGCAGCCAATGGGGCCGTGAGCAGTTCTTC	CASSQWGREQFF
TRBJ1-1	NA	TRBV7-2	few	TGTGCCAGCAGCTTAAACCCCCGAAACACTGAAGCTTTCTTT	CASSLNPRNTEAFF
TRBJ2-1	NA	TRBV4-2	few	TGTGCCAGCAGCCACTTAAGGACATTCTACAATGAGCAGTTCTTC	CASSHLRTFYNEQFF
TRBJ1-6	TRBD1	TRBV20-1	NA	TGCAGTGCCTCAGTCGGACAGGGGGCGCGACATTCACCCCTCCACTTT	CSASVGQGARHSPLHF
TRBJ2-4	NA	TRBV20-1	NA	TGCAGTGCTAGCCCCGGCGGCAAAAACATTCAGTACTTC	CSASPGGKNIQYF
TRBJ1-2	NA	TRBV9	few	TGTGCCAGCACCCCCCTAGGAGGCTATGGCTACACCTTC	CASTPLGGYGYTF
TRBJ2-7	TRBD2	TRBV30	few	TGTGCCTGGAGTGGGAGGCGGGGGGGAATTTACAATGAGCAGTACTTC	CAWSGRRGGIYNEQYF
TRBJ2-7	TRBD1	TRBV29-1	few	TGCAGCGTGTGGACAGGGGGTGAGCAGTACTTC	CSVWTGGEQYF
TRBJ2-5	NA	TRBV7-9	NA	TGTGCCAGCAGCTTAAGTCGACTTTACGGGACCCAGTACTTC	CASSLSRLYGTQYF
TRBJ2-5	TRBD2	TRBV6-5	NA	TGTGCCAGCAGTTCTCCGGGACTAGCGGGAGAGGTCAATGAGCAGTACTTC	CASSSPGLAGEVNEQYF
TRBJ1-6	TRBD1	TRBV12-3/TRBV12-4	NA	TGTGCCAGCAGGCCCGGACAGGGAAGCTCCTATAATTCACCCCTCCACTTT	CASRPGQGSSYNSPLHF
TRBJ1-2	NA	TRBV6-2/TRBV6-3	NA	TGTGCCAGCAGTTACGTCAACTATGGCTACACCTTC	CASSYVNYGYTF
TRBJ2-7	TRBD2	TRBV4-2	NA	TGTGCCAGCAGCCTCGACATAAGCGGGGGGCTCCCCTACGAGCAGTACTTC	CASSLDISGGLPYEQYF
TRBJ2-5	NA	TRBV6-5	few	TGTGCCAGCGATCGGTTTCCCCAGTACTTC	CASDRFPQYF
TRBJ1-4	NA	TRBV5-1	few	TGCGCCAGCAGCCGGAGGAGGTTTAATGAAAAACTGTTTTTT	CASSRRRFNEKLFF
TRBJ2-1	NA	TRBV4-1	NA	TGCGCCAGCAGCCAAAGACAGGGCTTCCTAGCGGCATACAATGAGCAGTTCTTC	CASSQRQGFLAAYNEQFF
TRBJ2-7	NA	TRBV20-1	few	TGCAGTGCTAACACAGGGATGTACGAGCAGTACTTC	CSANTGMYEQYF
TRBJ2-7	NA	TRBV12-5	NA	TGTGCTAGTGGCCCCAGGGACGACGAGCAGTACTTC	CASGPRDDEQYF
TRBJ2-1	NA	TRBV14	NA	TGTGCCAACAGCCACCTGGGACGGAACCTTTACAATGAGCAGTTCTTC	CANSHLGRNLYNEQFF
TRBJ2-1	NA	TRBV5-1	NA	TGCGCCAGCAGCTTGGCGCAGTCCAATGAGCAGTTCTTC	CASSLAQSNEQFF
TRBJ1-2	NA	TRBV10-3	many	TGTGCCATCAGTGAGTCGAAGCCGGAATCTAACTATGGCTACACCTTC	CAISESKPESNYGYTF
TRBJ1-1	NA	TRBV4-2	NA	TGTGCCAGCAGCCAAGATCCCTTCGTCCCGAACACTGAAGCTTTCTTT	CASSQDPFVPNTEAFF
TRBJ2-5	TRBD2	TRBV11-2	NA	TGTGCCAGCAGCTTAGAGCGTGTCGCTAGCGGGGTCCAAGGGCAGTACTTC	CASSLERVASGVQGQYF
TRBJ2-3	NA	TRBV12-3/TRBV12-4	NA	TGTGCCAGCAGTGGGGCAGGGGGGGTAGCAGACACGCAGTATTTT	CASSGAGGVADTQYF
TRBJ2-5	TRBD2	TRBV4-2	NA	TGTGCCAGCAGCCAAGAAGGGCTAGCGGACTACAATGAGCAGTACTTC	CASSQEGLADYNEQYF
TRBJ2-3	NA	TRBV18	NA	TGTGCCAGCTCACCCCTTGGACTCGAAACAGATACGCAGTATTTT	CASSPLGLETDTQYF
TRBJ1-2	NA	TRBV6-2/TRBV6-3	NA	TGTGCCAGCAGTTACTCAGAGGGTTGGATTGGCTACACCTTC	CASSYSEGWIGYTF
TRBJ2-5	NA	TRBV6-2/TRBV6-3	NA	TGTGCCAGCAGTCTTCTAGGACTGGGGGGGACCCAGTACTTC	CASSLLGLGGTQYF
TRBJ1-1	NA	TRBV7-2	NA	TGTGCCAGCAGCCCAGTGGGGGGAGGTGCTTTCTTT	CASSPVGGGAFF
TRBJ2-7	TRBD2	TRBV5-4	few	TGTGCCAGCAGCCCGAGTGGCGGGAGCATCAACGAGCAGTACTTC	CASSPSGGSINEQYF
TRBJ1-1	TRBD1	TRBV12-5	few	TGTGCTAGTGGCCTCAGTCCCGGGACAGGGCCCAACACTGAAGCTTTCTTT	CASGLSPGTGPNTEAFF
TRBJ1-2	NA	TRBV12-3/TRBV12-4	few	TGTGCCAGCAGACCGGACCCGGTCACTGGCTACACCTTC	CASRPDPVTGYTF
TRBJ2-7	NA	TRBV6-6	NA	TGTGCCAGCAGTTACTCGAGTAGTGGGTACGAGCAGTACTTC	CASSYSSSGYEQYF
TRBJ2-1	NA	TRBV19	once	TGTGCCAGTAGTATAGATCATACGGGGGCGAGGTACAATGAGCAGTTCTTC	CASSIDHTGARYNEQFF
TRBJ2-3	NA	TRBV7-2	many	TGTGCCAGCAGCTTAACAGGGATGTCCACAGATACGCAGTATTTT	CASSLTGMSTDTQYF
TRBJ2-4	TRBD2	TRBV5-6	few	TGTGCCAGCAGCTACCCGGGACTAGCGGGAAGAACCAAAAACATTCAGTACTTC	CASSYPGLAGRTKNIQYF
TRBJ2-3	NA	TRBV5-1	many	TGCGCCAGCAGCTTGGACGGAGGTAACACAGATACGCAGTATTTT	CASSLDGGNTDTQYF
TRBJ1-5	NA	TRBV5-1	few	TGCGCCAGCCGCCGCGGTTTGGACATATATCAGCCCCAGCATTTT	CASRRGLDIYQPQHF
TRBJ2-7	TRBD2	TRBV25-1	NA	TGTGCCAGCAGTGAATTTGAAGCGGGGGCCTACGAGCAGTACTTC	CASSEFEAGAYEQYF
TRBJ1-2	TRBD1	TRBV6-6	many	TGTGCCAGCAGTTACAGGGGGCATGGCTACACCTTC	CASSYRGHGYTF
TRBJ1-5	TRBD1	TRBV28	NA	TGTGCCAGCAGTTTCCGACCGGGACAGGCCAATCAGCCCCAGCATTTT	CASSFRPGQANQPQHF
TRBJ1-1	NA	TRBV6-6	NA	TGTGCCGTGCGGGGGTTCACTGAAGCTTTCTTT	CAVRGFTEAFF
TRBJ2-1	TRBD2	TRBV5-1	few	TGCGCCAGCAGCTGGGGACTAGCGGGTTTCTACAATGAGCAGTTCTTC	CASSWGLAGFYNEQFF
TRBJ2-7	TRBD1	TRBV2	few	TGTGCCAGCGTTCGGACAGGCACCTACGAGCAGTACTTC	CASVRTGTYEQYF
TRBJ2-7	TRBD2	TRBV19	NA	TGTGCCAGTAGTATATGGACTAGCGGGAGCAATGAGCAGTACTTC	CASSIWTSGSNEQYF
TRBJ1-4	NA	TRBV27	NA	TGTGCCAGCAGGGCCCGGGGGGTTCCTGAAAAACTGTTTTTT	CASRARGVPEKLFF